Sequencing of this TCR beta chain was carried out in a study of CXCR3-negative and CXCR3-positive naive CD8 T cells. Whole-study findings and limits: Memory CD8+ cells showed much lower diversity, while both naive subsets displayed comparably high diversity. Memory cells showed distinct TRBV-TRBJ patterns, while the two naive subsets matched. Hydrophobicity of TRB CDR3s was greater in CXCR3-positive naive cells than in CXCR3-negative naive cells.

The libraries of TRB cDNA were constructed through 5' RACE using UMI labels. TCRdb re-analyzed the 5' RACE reads; it lists each CDR3 protein once, without DNA. The listing contains about 62,000 distinct CDR3 sequences. Of note for this clonotype: The antigen remains unidentified.

This CDR3 region has 14 residues. CDR1 SGHDT and CDR2 YYEEEE come from the germline V gene. The sorter processed each CD8+ T cell subset in triplicate at hundreds of thousands of cells apiece. Input material: naive CXCR3- CD8+ T cells from blood. Subset specified: CD45RO-CCR7+CD27+CD95- naive CD8+ T cells lacking CXCR3 (TNR3-). This chain joins TRBV5-6 and TRBJ2-7; no DNA is available, so the TRBD1 call from TCRdb remains unchecked. This receptor was identified in a human donor in good health. Some clones in this sample may be carry-over from other donors' samples. CDR3 residues: CASSPREAPYEQYF.